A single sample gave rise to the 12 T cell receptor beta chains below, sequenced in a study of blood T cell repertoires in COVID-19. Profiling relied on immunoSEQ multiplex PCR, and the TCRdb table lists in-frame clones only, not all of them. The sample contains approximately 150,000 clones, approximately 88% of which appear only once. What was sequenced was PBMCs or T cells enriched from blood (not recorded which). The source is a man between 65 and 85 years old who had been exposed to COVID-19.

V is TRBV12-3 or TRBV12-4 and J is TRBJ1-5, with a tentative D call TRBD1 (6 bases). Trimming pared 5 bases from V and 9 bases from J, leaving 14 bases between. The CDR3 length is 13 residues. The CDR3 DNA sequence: TGTGCCAGCAGTAATCTTATGGACAGGCCCCAGCATTTT. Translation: CASSNLMDRPQHF.

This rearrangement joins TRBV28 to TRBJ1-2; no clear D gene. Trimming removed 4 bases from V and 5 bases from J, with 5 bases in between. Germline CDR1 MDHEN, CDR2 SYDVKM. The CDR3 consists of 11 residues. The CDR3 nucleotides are TGTGCCAGCAGTTCAGGATATGGCTACACCTTC. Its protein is CASSSGYGYTF.

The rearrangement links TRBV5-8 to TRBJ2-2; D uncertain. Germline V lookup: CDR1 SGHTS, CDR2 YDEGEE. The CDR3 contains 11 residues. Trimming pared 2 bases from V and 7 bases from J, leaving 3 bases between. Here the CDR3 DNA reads TGTGCCAGCAGCTTCGTCGGGGAGCTGTTTTTT. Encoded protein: CASSFVGELFF. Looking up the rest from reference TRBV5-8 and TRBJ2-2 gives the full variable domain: EAGVTQSPTHLIKTRGQQATLRCSPISGHTSVYWYQQALGLGLQFLLWYDEGEERNRGNFPPRFSGRQFPNYSSELNVNALELEDSALYLCASSFVGELFFGEGSRLTVL.

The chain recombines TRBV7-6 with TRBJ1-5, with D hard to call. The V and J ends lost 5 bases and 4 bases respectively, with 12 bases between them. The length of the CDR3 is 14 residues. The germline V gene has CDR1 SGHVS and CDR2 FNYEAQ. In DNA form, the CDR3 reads TGTGCCAGCAGCCGGGGAACGTGGAATCAGCCCCAGCATTTT. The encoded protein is CASSRGTWNQPQHF.

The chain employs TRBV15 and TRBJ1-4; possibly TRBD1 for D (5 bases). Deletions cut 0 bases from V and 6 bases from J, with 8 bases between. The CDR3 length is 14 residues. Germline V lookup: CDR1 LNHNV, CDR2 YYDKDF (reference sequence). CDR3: CATSRDPGDEKLFF. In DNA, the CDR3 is TGTGCCACCAGCAGAGATCCGGGGGATGAAAAACTGTTTTTT.

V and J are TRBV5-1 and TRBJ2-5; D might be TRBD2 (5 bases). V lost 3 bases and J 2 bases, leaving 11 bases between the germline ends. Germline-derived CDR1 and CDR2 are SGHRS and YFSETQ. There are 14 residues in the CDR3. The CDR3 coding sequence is TGCGCCAGCAGCTCCGGAGGACGGCAAGAGACCCAGTACTTC. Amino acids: CASSSGGRQETQYF.

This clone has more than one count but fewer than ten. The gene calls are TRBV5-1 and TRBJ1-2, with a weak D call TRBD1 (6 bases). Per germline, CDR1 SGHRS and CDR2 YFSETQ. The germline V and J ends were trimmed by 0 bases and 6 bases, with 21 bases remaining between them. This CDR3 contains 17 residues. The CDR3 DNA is TGCGCCAGCAGCTTGGAACCCCCACGGACAGATTCTAATGGCTACACCTTC. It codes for CASSLEPPRTDSNGYTF.

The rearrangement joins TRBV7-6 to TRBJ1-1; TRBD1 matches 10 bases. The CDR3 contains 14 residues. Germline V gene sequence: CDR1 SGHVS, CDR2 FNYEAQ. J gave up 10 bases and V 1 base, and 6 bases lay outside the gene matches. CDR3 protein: CASSLGPGQGRAFF. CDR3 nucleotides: TGTGCCAGCAGCTTAGGGCCGGGACAGGGGAGAGCTTTCTTT.

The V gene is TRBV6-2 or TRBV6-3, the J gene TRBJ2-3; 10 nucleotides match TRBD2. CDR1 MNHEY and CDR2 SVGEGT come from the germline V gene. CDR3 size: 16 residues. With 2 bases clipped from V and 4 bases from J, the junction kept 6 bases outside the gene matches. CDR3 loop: CASSYGAGGSPDTQYF. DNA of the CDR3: TGTGCCAGCAGTTACGGAGCGGGAGGGTCCCCAGATACGCAGTATTTT.

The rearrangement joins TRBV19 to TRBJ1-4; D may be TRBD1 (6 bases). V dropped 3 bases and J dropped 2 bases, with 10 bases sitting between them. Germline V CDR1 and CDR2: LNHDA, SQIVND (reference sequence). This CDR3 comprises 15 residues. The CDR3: CASSMGAVTNEKLFF. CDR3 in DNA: TGTGCCAGTAGTATGGGGGCAGTCACTAATGAAAAACTGTTTTTT.

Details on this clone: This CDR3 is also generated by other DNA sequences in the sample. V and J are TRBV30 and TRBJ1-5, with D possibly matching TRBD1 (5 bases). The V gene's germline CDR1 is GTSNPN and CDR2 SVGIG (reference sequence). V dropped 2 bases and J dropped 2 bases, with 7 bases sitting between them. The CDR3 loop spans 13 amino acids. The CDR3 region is CAWSSGGNQPQHF. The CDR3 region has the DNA TGTGCCTGGAGTTCGGGGGGCAATCAGCCCCAGCATTTT.

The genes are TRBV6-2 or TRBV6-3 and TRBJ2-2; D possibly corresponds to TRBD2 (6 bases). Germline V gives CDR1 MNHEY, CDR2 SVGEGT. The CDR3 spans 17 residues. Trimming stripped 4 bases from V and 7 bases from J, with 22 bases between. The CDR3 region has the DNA TGTGCCAGCAGTTTTGGATCCCCTAGCGAATTCGGCGGGGAGCTGTTTTTT. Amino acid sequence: CASSFGSPSEFGGELFF.